The entry that follows covers one T cell receptor (beta chain) sequence. The antigen is undetermined. Every PCR got spiked synthetic TCR analog templates. This table comes from immunoSEQ multiplex PCR, and its TCRdb copy is limited to in-frame clones, with some not included. Of more than 85,000 clones detected, roughly nine tenths appear once; the ten largest clones hold around 0.92%. The sample originates from a study of PD-L1 blockade in urothelial cancer. Study-wide background: In the patient group, about 85% of the roughly 30 were males with bladder-origin urothelial cancer. Each blood sample yielded a median of roughly 140,000 T cells. The study's findings and limits: Durable-benefit patients showed greater tumor-associated blood clone expansion at 3 weeks.

Looked up from germline, CDR1 is SGHKS and CDR2 is YYEKEE (reference sequence). The CDR3 length is 16 residues. V was pared by 4 bases and J by 1 base, with 4 bases of the junction left unmatched. Specimen: PBMCs, collected around atezolizumab (anti-PD-L1) treatment. The chain joins TRBV5-5 to TRBJ2-2; 10 nucleotides align to TRBD2. The receptor was isolated from an elderly woman with urothelial cancer. CDR3 amino acids: CASSPRTSGNTGELFF. CDR3 nucleotide sequence: TGTGCCAGCAGCCCTCGGACTAGCGGGAACACCGGGGAGCTGTTTTTT.